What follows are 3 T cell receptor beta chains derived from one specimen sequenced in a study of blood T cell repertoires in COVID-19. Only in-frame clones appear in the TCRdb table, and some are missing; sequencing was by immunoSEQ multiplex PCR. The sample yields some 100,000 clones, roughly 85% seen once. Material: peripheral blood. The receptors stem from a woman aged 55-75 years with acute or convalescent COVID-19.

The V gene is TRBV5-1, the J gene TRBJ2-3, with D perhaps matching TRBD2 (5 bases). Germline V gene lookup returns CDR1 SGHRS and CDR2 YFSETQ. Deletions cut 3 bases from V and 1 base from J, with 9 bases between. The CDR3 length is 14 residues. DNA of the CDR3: TGCGCCAGCAGCTCCTCAGCGGGCACAGATACGCAGTATTTT. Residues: CASSSSAGTDTQYF.

CDR3: CASSPTQPGWTRPYEQYF. The CDR3 DNA is TGTGCCAGCAGCCCAACCCAACCTGGGTGGACTAGACCCTACGAGCAGTACTTC. The genes are TRBV28 and TRBJ2-7, with TRBD2 identical over 7 bases. V lost 6 bases to trimming and J lost 2 bases; unmatched junction nucleotides: 19. This CDR3 is built from 18 residues. Germline V gene data show CDR1 as MDHEN and CDR2 as SYDVKM.

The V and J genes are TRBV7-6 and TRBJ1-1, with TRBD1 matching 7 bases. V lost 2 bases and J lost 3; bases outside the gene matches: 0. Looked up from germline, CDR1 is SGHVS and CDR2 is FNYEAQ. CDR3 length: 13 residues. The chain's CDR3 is CASSLTGDTEAFF. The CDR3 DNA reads TGTGCCAGCAGCTTAACAGGGGACACTGAAGCTTTCTTT. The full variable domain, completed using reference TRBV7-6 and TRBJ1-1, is GAGVSQSPRYKVTKRGQDVALRCDPISGHVSLYWYRQALGQGPEFLTYFNYEAQQDKSGLPNDRFSAERPEGSISTLTIQRTEQRDSAMYRCASSLTGDTEAFFGQGTRLTVV.